This TCR beta chain stems from a study of blood T cell repertoires in COVID-19. Study background: The samples span acute and convalescent COVID-19 from the United States, Italy and Spain. PBMCs, B-cell-depleted T cells, or T cells were the source of the cDNA or gDNA that made up the material.

Original analysis: From reference gene primer amplification, estimates of nucleated cell counts were derived. Here immunoSEQ multiplex PCR was the method, and the copy in TCRdb shows in-frame clones only, minus some. The DNA was the basis for D and trimming; V, J and clone size are from that table. Among some 220,000 clones listed, approximately 80% were seen once. The TCR comes from a human donor in a cohort sampled during active COVID-19. Sequenced sample: peripheral blood.

DNA of the CDR3: TGTGCCAGCTCCTTCACCTCCAGGGAAGAGACCCAGTACTTC. This codes for CASSFTSREETQYF. This sequence joins TRBV11-2 and TRBJ2-5; TRBD1 might be the D (5 bases). This CDR3 is 14 amino acids long. Germline assignment: CDR1 SGHAT and CDR2 FQNNGV. Between the trimmed V and J ends, which lost 8 bases and 3 bases, there was a span of 16 bases.